The T cell receptor beta chain described here comes from a study of cytotoxic CD8 clonotypes in ibrutinib-treated CLL. Across the whole study: Partial response occurred in roughly 25 patients and complete response in 2; at median approximately 70 months, 14 remained remitted and about twelve progressed. Notes on the study in general: Sustained-remission and progressing patients had unequal sampling times.

TCRdb's table, derived via immunoSEQ multiplex PCR, lists solely in-frame clones and lacks some. Here the sample spans about 89,000 clones, 70% to 85% being singletons. PBMCs were cryopreserved, and approximately 1.8 micrograms of genomic DNA from them went into TCR beta libraries. On this clone: Its antigen is undetermined.

The CDR3 sequence is 16 residues long. V dropped 0 bases and J dropped 7 bases, with 14 bases sitting between them. The germline V gene encodes CDR1 SGHRS and CDR2 YFSETQ. The sequences come from PBMCs, collected after 12 months of ibrutinib treatment. The sequence derives from a human donor with chronic lymphocytic leukemia. The chain employs TRBV5-1 and TRBJ1-6; D is unresolved. CDR3: CASSLEGGDSNSPLHF. The CDR3 DNA reads TGCGCCAGCAGCTTGGAGGGAGGAGATTCCAATTCACCCCTCCACTTT.